Shown below are 10 T cell receptor beta chains from a single sample sequenced in a study of cytomegalovirus exposure and HLA in healthy donors. PCR used 60 Vbeta primers and 13 Jbeta primers. Libraries were prepared by immunoSEQ multiplex PCR; TCRdb keeps only in-frame clonotypes and omits some of them. The sample carries over 150,000 clones, about 77% recorded once. The sequencing sample was made of PBMCs. The receptors were sampled from a male donor in good health and CMV-seropositive.

This chain uses TRBV9 with TRBJ2-1, with D possibly being TRBD2 (6 bases). Between the trimmed V and J ends, which lost 3 bases and 4 bases, there was a span of 11 bases. From germline, CDR1 is SGDLS and CDR2 YYNGEE. The CDR3 spans 14 residues. The CDR3 coding sequence is TGTGCCAGCAGCGCTCATAGCGGTTACAATGAGCAGTTCTTC. Its translation: CASSAHSGYNEQFF.

V gene TRBV9 combines with J gene TRBJ2-3; D not certain. V was clipped by 3 bases and J by 0 bases, with 11 bases between them. Germline V gene sequence: CDR1 SGDLS, CDR2 YYNGEE. The CDR3 runs to 15 residues. The CDR3 coding sequence is TGTGCCAGCAGCGAACGTAGTATGAGCACAGATACGCAGTATTTT. Residues: CASSERSMSTDTQYF.

The CDR3 is CASNKQGTGELFF. For the CDR3, the DNA is TGTGCCAGCAACAAACAGGGAACCGGGGAGCTGTTTTTT. The chain is built from TRBV6-6 and TRBJ2-2, with a tentative D call TRBD1 (6 bases). This CDR3 is built from 13 residues. V lost 7 bases and J lost 5, with 11 bases in between. Germline V gene sequence: CDR1 MNHNY, CDR2 SVGAGI (reference sequence).

The V gene is TRBV5-4, the J gene TRBJ1-1, with 8 nucleotides matching TRBD1. Germline V gene data show CDR1 as SGHNT and CDR2 as YYREEE (reference sequence). CDR3 length equals 13 residues. J lost 7 bases, V lost 5 bases, and 7 bases had no gene match. The CDR3: CASRGDRGGEAFF. CDR3 sequence (DNA): TGTGCCAGCAGGGGAGACAGGGGAGGTGAAGCTTTCTTT.

V gene TRBV4-3 combines with J gene TRBJ2-2; D perhaps matches TRBD2 (6 bases). The germline V gene has CDR1 LGHNA and CDR2 YSLEER. The ends were cut back, 3 bases at V and 0 bases at J, with 8 bases in the middle. This CDR3 is built from 15 residues. CDR3 region: CASSQRRANTGELFF. DNA for the CDR3: TGCGCCAGCAGCCAGCGGAGGGCGAACACCGGGGAGCTGTTTTTT.

DNA for the CDR3: TGTGCCAGTAGTATGACTCATAGGGGGCAGCAGCCCCAGCATTTT. Its translation: CASSMTHRGQQPQHF. This chain joins TRBV19 and TRBJ1-5; 7 bases are shared with TRBD1. Losses at the gene ends were 3 bases for V and 7 bases for J; bases not matched to a gene: 9. The CDR3 has 15 residues. Germline assignment: CDR1 LNHDA and CDR2 SQIVND (reference sequence).

This clone occurred a few times. The chain joins TRBV6-1 to TRBJ2-3; D is uncertain. The V and J ends lost 6 bases and 1 base respectively, with 11 bases between them. CDR1 MNHNS and CDR2 SASEGT come from the germline V gene. This CDR3 region has 14 residues. The CDR3 loop is CASSPGPRTDTQYF. The DNA of the CDR3 is TGTGCCAGCAGCCCCGGTCCTCGCACAGATACGCAGTATTTT.

This clone has a single count. Distinct nucleotide sequences in the sample also encode this CDR3. The chain combines TRBV19 with TRBJ1-2; TRBD1 agrees at 8 bases. Trimming at V came to 4 bases and at J to 2 bases, leaving 3 bases not matched to a gene. This CDR3 region has 14 residues. Germline assignment: CDR1 LNHDA and CDR2 SQIVND (reference sequence). Here the CDR3 reads CASSTDRENYGYTF. The CDR3 region has the DNA TGTGCCAGTAGTACGGACAGGGAAAACTATGGCTACACCTTC.

The J gene is TRBJ2-2, the V gene TRBV18, with 9 bases that match TRBD2. The germline V gene has CDR1 KGHSH and CDR2 LQKENI. With V trimmed by 3 bases and J by 4 bases, 3 bases remained unmatched. The CDR3 covers 15 residues. The CDR3 coding sequence is TGTGCCAGCTCACCGGGACTAGCCTCCACCGGGGAGCTGTTTTTT. It is translated as CASSPGLASTGELFF.

This chain links TRBV27 with TRBJ2-7; 9 bases are shared with TRBD2. The CDR3 extends over 13 amino acids. Germline values: CDR1 MNHEY, CDR2 SMNVEV (reference sequence). The J segment lost 3 bases and the V segment lost 4 bases, leaving 1 base of the junction unmatched. CDR3 protein: CASSWTSDYEQYF. CDR3 bases: TGTGCCAGCAGTTGGACTAGCGACTACGAGCAGTACTTC.